The TCR beta chain under discussion was sequenced for a study of blood T cell repertoires in COVID-19. Overall study context: Some COVID-19 samples were acute and others convalescent; all came from the United States, Italy and Spain. In each case, the material was cDNA or gDNA derived from T cells, B-cell-depleted T cells, or PBMCs.

In the original analysis: Amplified reference gene primers provided the basis for estimating nucleated cell counts. Some clones are missing from TCRdb's copy, which holds only in-frame ones; the method was immunoSEQ multiplex PCR. The V and J calls and the clone size are those of that table, but D and trimming were determined from the DNA. The table records under 300,000 clones, roughly nine tenths of them present only once. The germline gives CDR1 GTSNPN, CDR2 SVGIG (reference sequence). V dropped 1 base and J dropped 6 bases, with 18 bases sitting between them. CDR3 size: 15 residues. The sequenced sample was peripheral blood. The TCR comes from a woman aged 40 to 50 who had recovered from COVID-19. This chain links TRBV30 with TRBJ1-1, with no clear D. CDR3 in amino acids: CAWSEEHWFNAEAFF. In DNA form, the CDR3 reads TGTGCCTGGAGTGAGGAGCATTGGTTCAATGCTGAAGCTTTCTTT. The full variable domain, with the rest looked up from reference TRBV30 and TRBJ1-1, is SQTIHQWPATLVQPVGSPLSLECTVEGTSNPNLYWYRQAAGRGLQLLFYSVGIGQISSEVPQNLSASRPQDRQFILSSKKLLLSDSGFYLCAWSEEHWFNAEAFFGQGTRLTVV.